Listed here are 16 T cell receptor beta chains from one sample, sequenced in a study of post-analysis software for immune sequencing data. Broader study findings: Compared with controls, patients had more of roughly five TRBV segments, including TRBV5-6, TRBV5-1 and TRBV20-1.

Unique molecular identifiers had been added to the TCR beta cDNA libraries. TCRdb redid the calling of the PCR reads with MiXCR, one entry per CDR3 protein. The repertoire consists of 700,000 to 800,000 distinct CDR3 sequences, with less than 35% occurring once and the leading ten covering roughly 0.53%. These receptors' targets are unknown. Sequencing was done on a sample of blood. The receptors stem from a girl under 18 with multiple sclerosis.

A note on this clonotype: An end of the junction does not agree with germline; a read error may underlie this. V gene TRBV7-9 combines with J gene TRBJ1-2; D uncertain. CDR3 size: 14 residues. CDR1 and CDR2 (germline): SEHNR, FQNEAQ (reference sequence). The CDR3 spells CAGSPKDSWDGYTF. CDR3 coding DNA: TGTGCCGGCAGCCCGAAAGACTCGTGGGATGGCTACACCTTC.

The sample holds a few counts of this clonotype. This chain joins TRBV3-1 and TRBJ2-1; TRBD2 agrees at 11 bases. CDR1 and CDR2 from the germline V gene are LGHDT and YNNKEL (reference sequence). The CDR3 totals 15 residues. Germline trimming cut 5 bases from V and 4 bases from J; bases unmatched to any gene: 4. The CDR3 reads CASSKGTSGYNEQFF. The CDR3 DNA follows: TGTGCCAGCAGCAAGGGGACTAGCGGATACAATGAGCAGTTCTTC.

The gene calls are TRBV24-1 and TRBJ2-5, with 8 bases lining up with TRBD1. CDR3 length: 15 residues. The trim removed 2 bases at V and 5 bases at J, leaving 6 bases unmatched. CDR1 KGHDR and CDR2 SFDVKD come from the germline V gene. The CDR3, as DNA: TGTGCCACCAGTGATTCCGGGACAGGCCAGGAGACCCAGTACTTC. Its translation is CATSDSGTGQETQYF.

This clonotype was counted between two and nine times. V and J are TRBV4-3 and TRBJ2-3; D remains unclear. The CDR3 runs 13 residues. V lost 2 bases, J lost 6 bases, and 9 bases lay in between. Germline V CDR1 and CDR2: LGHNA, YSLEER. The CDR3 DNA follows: TGCGCCAGCAGCCAAACTCTCCGGGATACGCAGTATTTT. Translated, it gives CASSQTLRDTQYF.

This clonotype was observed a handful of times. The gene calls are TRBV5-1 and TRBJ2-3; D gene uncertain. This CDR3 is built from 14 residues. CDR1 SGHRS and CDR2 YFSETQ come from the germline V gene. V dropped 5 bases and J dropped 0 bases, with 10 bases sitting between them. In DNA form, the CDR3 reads TGCGCCAGCAGGCCCGGTCCTAGCACAGATACGCAGTATTTT. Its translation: CASRPGPSTDTQYF.

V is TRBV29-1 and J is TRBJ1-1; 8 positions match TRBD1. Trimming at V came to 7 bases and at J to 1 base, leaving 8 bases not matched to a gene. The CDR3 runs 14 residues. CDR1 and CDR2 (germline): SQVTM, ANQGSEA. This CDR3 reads CSGRGQGANTEAFF. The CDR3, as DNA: TGCAGCGGCCGAGGACAGGGTGCGAACACTGAAGCTTTCTTT.

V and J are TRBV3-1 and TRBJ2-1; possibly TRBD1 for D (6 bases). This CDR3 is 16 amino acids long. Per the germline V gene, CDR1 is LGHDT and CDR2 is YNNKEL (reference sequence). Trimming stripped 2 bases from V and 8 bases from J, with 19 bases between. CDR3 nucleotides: TGTGCCAGCAGCCAAAAGGCTCGGACAGCCACGGATGAGCAGTTCTTC. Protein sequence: CASSQKARTATDEQFF.

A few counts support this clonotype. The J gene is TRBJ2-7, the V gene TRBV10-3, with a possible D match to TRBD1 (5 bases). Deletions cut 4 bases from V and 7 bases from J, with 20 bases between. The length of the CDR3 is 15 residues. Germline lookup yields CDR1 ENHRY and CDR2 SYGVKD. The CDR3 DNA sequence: TGTGCCATCAGTGGTTCCCAAGACAGTGGTTTTGAGCAGTACTTC. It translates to CAISGSQDSGFEQYF.

CDR3 in amino acids: CASSKRTGVTYEQYF. CDR3 DNA: TGTGCCAGCAGTAAGCGGACAGGGGTAACCTACGAGCAGTACTTC. V usage is TRBV2 and J usage is TRBJ2-7; 9 positions agree with TRBD1. CDR3 length equals 15 residues. V shed 5 bases and J 2 bases; nucleotides not matched to a gene: 7. Germline V lookup: CDR1 SNHLY, CDR2 FYNNEI. Combining the CDR3 with reference TRBV2 and TRBJ2-7 gives the whole variable domain EPEVTQTPSHQVTQMGQEVILRCVPISNHLYFYWYRQILGQKVEFLVSFYNNEISEKSEIFDDQFSVERPDGSNFTLKIRSTKLEDSAMYFCASSKRTGVTYEQYFGPGTRLTVT.

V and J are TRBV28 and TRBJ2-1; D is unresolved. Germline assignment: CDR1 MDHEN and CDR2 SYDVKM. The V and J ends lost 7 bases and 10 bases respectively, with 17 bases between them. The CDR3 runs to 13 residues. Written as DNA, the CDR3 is TGTGCCAGCATCCATCGCCCGGGCAACGAGCAGTTCTTC. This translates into CASIHRPGNEQFF.

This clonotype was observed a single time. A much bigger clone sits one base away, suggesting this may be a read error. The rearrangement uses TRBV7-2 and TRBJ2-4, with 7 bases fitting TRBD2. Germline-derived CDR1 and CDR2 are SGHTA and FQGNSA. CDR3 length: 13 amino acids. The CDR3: CVSSLREGDIQYF. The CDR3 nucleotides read TGTGTCAGCAGCCTAAGGGAGGGAGACATTCAGTACTTC.

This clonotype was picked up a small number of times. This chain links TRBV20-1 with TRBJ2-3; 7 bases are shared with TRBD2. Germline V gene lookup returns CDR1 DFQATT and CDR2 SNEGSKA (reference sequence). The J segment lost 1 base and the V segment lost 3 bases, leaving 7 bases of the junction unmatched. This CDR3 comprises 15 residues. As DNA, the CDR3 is TGCAGTGCTAGTATGCGGGAGCGCGGCACAGATACGCAGTATTTT. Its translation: CSASMRERGTDTQYF.

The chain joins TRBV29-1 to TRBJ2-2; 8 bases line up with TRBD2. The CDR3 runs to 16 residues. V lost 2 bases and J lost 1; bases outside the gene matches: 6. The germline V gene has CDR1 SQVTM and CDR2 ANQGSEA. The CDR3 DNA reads TGCAGCGTTGAACTCGCGGGAGGCCTGAACACCGGGGAGCTGTTTTTT. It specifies CSVELAGGLNTGELFF.

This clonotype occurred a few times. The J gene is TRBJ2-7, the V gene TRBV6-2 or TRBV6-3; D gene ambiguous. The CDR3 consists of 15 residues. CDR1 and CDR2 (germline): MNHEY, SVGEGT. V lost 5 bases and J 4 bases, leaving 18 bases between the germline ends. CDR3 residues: CASSTRWSPYYEQYF. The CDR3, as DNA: TGTGCCAGCAGTACCCGTTGGAGTCCCTATTACGAGCAGTACTTC.

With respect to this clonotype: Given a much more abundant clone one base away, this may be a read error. Here the CDR3 DNA reads TGCAGTGCTAGAGAGACCTACGAGCAGTACTTC. Protein: CSARETYEQYF. The chain employs TRBV20-1 and TRBJ2-7; no clear D. V lost 0 bases and J 2 bases, leaving 2 bases between the germline ends. Germline loops: CDR1 DFQATT, CDR2 SNEGSKA (reference sequence). The CDR3 totals 11 residues.

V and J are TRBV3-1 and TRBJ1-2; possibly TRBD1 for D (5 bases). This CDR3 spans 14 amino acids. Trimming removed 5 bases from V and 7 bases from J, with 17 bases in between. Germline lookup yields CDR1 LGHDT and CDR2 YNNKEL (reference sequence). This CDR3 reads CASSGDENYGGYTF. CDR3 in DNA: TGTGCCAGCAGCGGGGACGAGAACTACGGTGGCTACACCTTC.